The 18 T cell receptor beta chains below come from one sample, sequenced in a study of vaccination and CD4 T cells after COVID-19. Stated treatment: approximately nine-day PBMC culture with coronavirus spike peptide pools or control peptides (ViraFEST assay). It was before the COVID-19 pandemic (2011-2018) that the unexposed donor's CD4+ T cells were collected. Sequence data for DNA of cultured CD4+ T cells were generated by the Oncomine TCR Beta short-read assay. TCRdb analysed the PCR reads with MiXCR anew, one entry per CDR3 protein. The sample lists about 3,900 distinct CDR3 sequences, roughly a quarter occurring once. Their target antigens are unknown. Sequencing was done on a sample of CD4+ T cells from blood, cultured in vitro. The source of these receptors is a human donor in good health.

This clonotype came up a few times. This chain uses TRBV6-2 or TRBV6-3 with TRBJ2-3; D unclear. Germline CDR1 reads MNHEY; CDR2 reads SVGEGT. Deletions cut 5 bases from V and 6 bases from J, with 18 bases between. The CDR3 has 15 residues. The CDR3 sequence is CASSTLARLGDTQYF. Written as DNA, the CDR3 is TGTGCCAGCAGTACCTTAGCTCGCCTAGGGGATACGCAGTATTTT.

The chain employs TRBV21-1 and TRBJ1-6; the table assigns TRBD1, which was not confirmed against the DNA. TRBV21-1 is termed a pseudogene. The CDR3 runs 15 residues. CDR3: CASSTPSGVNSPLHF. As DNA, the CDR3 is TGTGCCAGCAGCACCCCCTCGGGGGTTAATTCACCCCTCCACTTT.

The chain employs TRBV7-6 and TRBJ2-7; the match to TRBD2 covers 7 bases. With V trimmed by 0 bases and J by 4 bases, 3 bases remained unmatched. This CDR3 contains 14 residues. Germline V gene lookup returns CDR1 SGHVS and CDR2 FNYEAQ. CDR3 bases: TGTGCCAGCAGCTTAGCGACCGGGGGGTACGAGCAGTACTTC. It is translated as CASSLATGGYEQYF.

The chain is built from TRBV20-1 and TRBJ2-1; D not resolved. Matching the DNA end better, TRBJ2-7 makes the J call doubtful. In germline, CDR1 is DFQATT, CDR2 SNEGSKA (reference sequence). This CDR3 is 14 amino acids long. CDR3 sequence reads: CSARDEGIRDEQYF. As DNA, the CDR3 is TGCAGTGCTAGAGATGAAGGGATCCGAGACGAGCAGTACTTC.

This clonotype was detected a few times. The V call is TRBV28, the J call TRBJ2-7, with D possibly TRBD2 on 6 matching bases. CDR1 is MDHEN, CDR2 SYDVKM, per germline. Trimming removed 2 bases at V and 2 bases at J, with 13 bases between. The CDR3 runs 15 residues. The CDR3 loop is CASSLSRGITYEQYF. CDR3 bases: TGTGCCAGCAGTTTAAGCCGGGGGATAACCTACGAGCAGTACTTC.

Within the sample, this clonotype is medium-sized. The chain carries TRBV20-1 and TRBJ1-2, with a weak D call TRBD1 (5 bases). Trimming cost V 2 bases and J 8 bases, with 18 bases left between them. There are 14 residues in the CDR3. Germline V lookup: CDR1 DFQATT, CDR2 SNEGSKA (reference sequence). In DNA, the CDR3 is TGCAGTGCTAGACCCAGCTCGGTTGGGGGAGGCTACACCTTC. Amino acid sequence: CSARPSSVGGGYTF.

The chain's CDR3 is CASSLGPWRQNEQFF. Here the CDR3 DNA reads TGTGCCAGCAGCTTAGGGCCCTGGAGACAGAATGAGCAGTTCTTC. The chain uses TRBV11-2 and TRBJ2-1, with D perhaps matching TRBD1 (5 bases). With 1 base removed from V and 7 bases from J, the gap between germline ends came to 14 bases. Germline loops: CDR1 SGHAT, CDR2 FQNNGV. This CDR3 has 15 amino acids.

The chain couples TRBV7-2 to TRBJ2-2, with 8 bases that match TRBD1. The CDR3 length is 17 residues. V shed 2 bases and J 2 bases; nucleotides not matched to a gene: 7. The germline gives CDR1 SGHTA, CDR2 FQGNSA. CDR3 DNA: TGTGCCAGCAGCTTAACTCGTGACAGGGGCAACACCGGGGAGCTGTTTTTT. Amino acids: CASSLTRDRGNTGELFF.

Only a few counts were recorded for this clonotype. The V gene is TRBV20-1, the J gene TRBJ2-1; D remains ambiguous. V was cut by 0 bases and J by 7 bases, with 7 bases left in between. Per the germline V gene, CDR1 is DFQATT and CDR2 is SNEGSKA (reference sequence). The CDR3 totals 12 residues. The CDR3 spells CSARDLENEQFF. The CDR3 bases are TGCAGTGCTAGAGATCTGGAGAATGAGCAGTTCTTC.

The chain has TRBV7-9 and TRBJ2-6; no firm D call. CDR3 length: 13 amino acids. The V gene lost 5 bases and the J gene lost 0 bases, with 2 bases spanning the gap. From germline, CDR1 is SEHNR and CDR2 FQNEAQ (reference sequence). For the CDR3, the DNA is TGTGCCAGCAGCAACTCTGGGGCCAACGTCCTGACTTTC. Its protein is CASSNSGANVLTF.

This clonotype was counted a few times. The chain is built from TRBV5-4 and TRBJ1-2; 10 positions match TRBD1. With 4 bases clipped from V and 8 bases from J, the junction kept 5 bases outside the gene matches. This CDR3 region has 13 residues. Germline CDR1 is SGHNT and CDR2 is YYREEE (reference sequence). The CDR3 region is CASSRDRGGGYTF. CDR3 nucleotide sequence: TGTGCCAGCAGCAGGGACAGGGGAGGAGGCTACACCTTC.

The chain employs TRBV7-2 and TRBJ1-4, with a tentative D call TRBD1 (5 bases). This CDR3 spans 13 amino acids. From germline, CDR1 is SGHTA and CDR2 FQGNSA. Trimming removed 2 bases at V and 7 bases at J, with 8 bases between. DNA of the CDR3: TGTGCCAGCAGCTTAAGAGGGGTTGAAAAACTGTTTTTT. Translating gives CASSLRGVEKLFF.

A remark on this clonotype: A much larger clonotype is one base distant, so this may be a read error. CDR3 loop: CATKIDTGSNQPQHF. CDR3 nucleotides: TGTGCCACCAAGATTGACACGGGTAGCAATCAGCCCCAGCATTTT. The rearrangement joins TRBV24-1 to TRBJ1-5; D unresolved. V lost 8 bases, J lost 0 bases, and 13 bases lay in between. This CDR3 has 15 amino acids. Per the germline V gene, CDR1 is KGHDR and CDR2 is SFDVKD.

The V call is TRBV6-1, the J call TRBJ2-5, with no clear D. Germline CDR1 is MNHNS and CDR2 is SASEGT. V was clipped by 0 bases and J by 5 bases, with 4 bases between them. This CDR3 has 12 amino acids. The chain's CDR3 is CASSEARETQYF. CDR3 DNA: TGTGCCAGCAGTGAAGCGCGTGAGACCCAGTACTTC.

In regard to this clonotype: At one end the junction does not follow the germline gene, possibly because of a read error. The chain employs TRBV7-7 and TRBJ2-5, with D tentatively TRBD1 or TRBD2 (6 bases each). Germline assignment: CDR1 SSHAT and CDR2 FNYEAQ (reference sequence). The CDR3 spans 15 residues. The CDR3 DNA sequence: TGTGCTAGCAGCTTAGATCTAGGGGGGTCCGAGACCCAGTACTTC. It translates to CASSLDLGGSETQYF.

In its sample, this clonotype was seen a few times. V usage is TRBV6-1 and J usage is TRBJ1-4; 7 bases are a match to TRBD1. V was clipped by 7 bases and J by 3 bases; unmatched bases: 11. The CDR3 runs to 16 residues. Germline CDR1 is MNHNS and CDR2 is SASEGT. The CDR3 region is CASTDRVESANEKLFF. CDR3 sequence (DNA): TGTGCCAGCACCGACAGGGTAGAATCAGCTAATGAAAAACTGTTTTTT.

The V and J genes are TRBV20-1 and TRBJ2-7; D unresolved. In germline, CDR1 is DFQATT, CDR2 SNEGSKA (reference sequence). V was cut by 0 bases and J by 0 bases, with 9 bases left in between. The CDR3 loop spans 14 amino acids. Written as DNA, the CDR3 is TGCAGTGCTAGAGATCGGTGGGGCTCCTACGAGCAGTACTTC. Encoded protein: CSARDRWGSYEQYF.

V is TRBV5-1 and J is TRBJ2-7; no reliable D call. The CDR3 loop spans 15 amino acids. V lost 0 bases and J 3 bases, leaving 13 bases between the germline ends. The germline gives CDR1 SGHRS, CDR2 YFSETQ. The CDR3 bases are TGCGCCAGCAGCTTGGTTCCGGACCGACACTACGAGCAGTACTTC. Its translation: CASSLVPDRHYEQYF.